This T cell receptor (beta chain) was recorded in a study of blood T cell repertoires in COVID-19 (dated by TCRdb to 2018 to 2020). About the full investigation: The collaborator samples originated in the United States, Italy and Spain and spanned the acute and convalescent phases of COVID-19. The prospective study material was composed of cDNA or gDNA derived from T cells, B-cell-depleted T cells, or PBMCs. Deeply sampled blood TCRbeta repertoires from subjects exposed to, actively infected with, or recovered from COVID-19 were included in the dataset. A freely available public database, intended as a resource for researchers studying the immune response to SARS-CoV-2, is where the repertoires were released. Samples were obtained from the ongoing ImmuneRACE study (first 160 participants) and from 1,200 or so subjects provided by 6 global collaborators. A de-identified subject ID, COVID-19 status, age in years and sex were almost always included in the sample metadata. Where available, HLA class I and class II types were obtained from metadata supplied by the sample provider rather than from assay-based typing.

The CDR3 sequence holds 15 residues, the cysteine and phenylalanine included. Only the CDR3 part of the read is kept: 45 bases, read in frame from the first base. From V the trimming removes 5 bases and from J it removes 6 bases, while the gene matches leave 11 bases of the junction unaccounted for. CDR1 MNHEY and CDR2 SMNVEV are derived from the germline V gene (reference sequence). On this clone: Its antigen specificity is not known. Qualities for individual bases were not recorded, and no much larger clone is one base off.

The immunoSEQ Assay, a bias-controlled multiplex PCR, was used to amplify TCRbeta CDR3 regions from genomic DNA. Under the source paper's analysis protocol: The number of nucleated cells in each sample was estimated from the amplification of reference gene primers within the assay. To quantify the absolute abundance of each unique TCRbeta CDR3 rearrangement, sequence reads were collapsed and filtered. For each sample, productive Simpson clonality was calculated as the square root of Simpson's diversity index over productive rearrangements. Sourced from immuneACCESS, this table was stored by TCRdb with only in-frame sequences that have V and J called. A share of the clones is absent; for the studies checked, an unresolved V gene accounts for under half, and the remainder has no known explanation. That table gives V, J and clone size, and the DNA gave D and trimming. The sample table holds about 42,000 clones, of which nearly 90% were seen once. Clones ranked in the top ten supply 6.2% of the sample.

Beyond this particular receptor, the publication reports: Clinical and demographic metadata were provided uncurated, with the amount varying by source and participant.

Whole blood was collected in K2EDTA tubes by collaborating institutions according to the institutions' own protocols. For TCRbeta analysis, collaborator samples were shipped as frozen whole blood, as isolated PBMCs, or as DNA extracted from either sample type. Sequencing was carried out using peripheral blood. This chain is built from TRBV27 and TRBJ2-7, and 9 bases in between align with TRBD1. This receptor was taken from a human donor in a cohort sampled during active COVID-19. The CDR3: CASSHSGTGLSEQYF. DNA sequence: TGTGCCAGCAGTCACTCCGGGACAGGGCTCAGCGAGCAGTACTTC.